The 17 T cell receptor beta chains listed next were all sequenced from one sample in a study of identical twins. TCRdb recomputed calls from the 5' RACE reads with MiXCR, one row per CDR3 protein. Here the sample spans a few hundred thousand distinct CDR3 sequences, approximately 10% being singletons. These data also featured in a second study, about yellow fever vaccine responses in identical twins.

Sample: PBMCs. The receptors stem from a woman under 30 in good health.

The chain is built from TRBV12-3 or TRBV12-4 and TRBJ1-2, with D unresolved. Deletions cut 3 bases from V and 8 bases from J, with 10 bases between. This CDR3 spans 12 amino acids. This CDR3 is CASSFRILGYTF. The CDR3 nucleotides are TGTGCCAGCAGTTTCCGCATTCTCGGCTACACCTTC.

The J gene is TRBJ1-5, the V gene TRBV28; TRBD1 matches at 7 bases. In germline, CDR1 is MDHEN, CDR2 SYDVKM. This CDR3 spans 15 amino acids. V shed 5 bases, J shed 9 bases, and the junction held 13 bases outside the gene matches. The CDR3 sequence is CASSRPGTVPWPQHF. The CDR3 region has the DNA TGTGCCAGCAGTCGTCCGGGGACAGTTCCGTGGCCCCAGCATTTT.

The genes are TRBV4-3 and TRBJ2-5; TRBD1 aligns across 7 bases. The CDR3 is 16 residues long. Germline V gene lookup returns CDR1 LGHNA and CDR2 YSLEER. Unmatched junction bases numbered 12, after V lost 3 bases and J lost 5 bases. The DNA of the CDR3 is TGCGCCAGCAGCCAGGTGATAGAGACAGGGTTGGAGACCCAGTACTTC. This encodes CASSQVIETGLETQYF.

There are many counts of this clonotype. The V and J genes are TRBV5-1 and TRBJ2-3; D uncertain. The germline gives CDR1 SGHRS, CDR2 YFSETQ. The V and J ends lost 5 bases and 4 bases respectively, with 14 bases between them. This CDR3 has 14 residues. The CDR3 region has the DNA TGCGCCAGCAGATCGGAACATTCCGCAGATACGCAGTATTTT. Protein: CASRSEHSADTQYF.

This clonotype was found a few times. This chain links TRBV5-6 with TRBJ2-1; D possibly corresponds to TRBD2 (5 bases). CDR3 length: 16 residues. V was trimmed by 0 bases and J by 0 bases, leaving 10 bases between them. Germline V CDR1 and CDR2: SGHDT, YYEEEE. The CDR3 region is CASSLVVGSSYNEQFF. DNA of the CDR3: TGTGCCAGCAGCTTGGTCGTGGGGAGCTCCTACAATGAGCAGTTCTTC.

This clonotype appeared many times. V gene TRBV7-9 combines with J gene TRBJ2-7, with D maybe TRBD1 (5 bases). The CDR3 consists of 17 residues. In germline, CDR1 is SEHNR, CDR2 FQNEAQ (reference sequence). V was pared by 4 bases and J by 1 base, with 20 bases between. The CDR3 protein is CASSWDSGQGRSYEQYF. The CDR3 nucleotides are TGTGCCAGCAGCTGGGATTCCGGCCAGGGTCGTTCCTACGAGCAGTACTTC.

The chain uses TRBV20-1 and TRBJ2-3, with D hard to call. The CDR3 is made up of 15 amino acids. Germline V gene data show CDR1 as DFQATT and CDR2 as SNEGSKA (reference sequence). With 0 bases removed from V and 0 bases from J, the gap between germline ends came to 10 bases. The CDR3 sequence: CSARDGRSSTDTQYF. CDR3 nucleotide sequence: TGCAGTGCTAGAGACGGTCGGTCTAGCACAGATACGCAGTATTTT.

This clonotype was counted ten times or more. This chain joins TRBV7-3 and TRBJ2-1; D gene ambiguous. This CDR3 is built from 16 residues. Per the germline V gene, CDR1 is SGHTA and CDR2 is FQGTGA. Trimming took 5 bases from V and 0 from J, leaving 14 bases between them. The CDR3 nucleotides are TGTGCCAGCAGCCAGGACGCACGTAGCTCCTACAATGAGCAGTTCTTC. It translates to CASSQDARSSYNEQFF.

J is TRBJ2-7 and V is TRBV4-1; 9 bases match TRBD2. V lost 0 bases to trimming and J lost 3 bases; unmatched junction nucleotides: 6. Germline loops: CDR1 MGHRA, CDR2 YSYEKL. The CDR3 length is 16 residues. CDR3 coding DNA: TGCGCCAGCAGCCAAGAGGATCTAGCGGGAAACTACGAGCAGTACTTC. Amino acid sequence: CASSQEDLAGNYEQYF.

The CDR3 DNA follows: TGTGCCAGCAGCTTATATGGGTCAGGGGGTTACGAGCAGTACTTC. Protein product: CASSLYGSGGYEQYF. The chain employs TRBV7-2 and TRBJ2-7; 7 nucleotides align to TRBD1. The CDR3 sequence is 15 residues long. Germline-derived CDR1 and CDR2 are SGHTA and FQGNSA. Unmatched junction bases numbered 8, after V lost 2 bases and J lost 4 bases.

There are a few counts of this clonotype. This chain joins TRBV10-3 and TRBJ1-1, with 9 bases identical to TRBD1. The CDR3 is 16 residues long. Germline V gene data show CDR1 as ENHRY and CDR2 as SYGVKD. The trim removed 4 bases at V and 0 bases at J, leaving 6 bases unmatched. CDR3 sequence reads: CAISVMGDRVNTEAFF. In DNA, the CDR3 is TGTGCCATCAGTGTTATGGGGGACAGGGTGAACACTGAAGCTTTCTTT.

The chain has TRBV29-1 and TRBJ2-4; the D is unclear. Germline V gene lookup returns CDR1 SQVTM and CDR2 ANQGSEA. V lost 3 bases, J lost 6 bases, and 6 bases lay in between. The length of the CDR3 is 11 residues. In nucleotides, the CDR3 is TGCAGCGTTGACAGCTTAAACATTCAGTACTTC. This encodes CSVDSLNIQYF.

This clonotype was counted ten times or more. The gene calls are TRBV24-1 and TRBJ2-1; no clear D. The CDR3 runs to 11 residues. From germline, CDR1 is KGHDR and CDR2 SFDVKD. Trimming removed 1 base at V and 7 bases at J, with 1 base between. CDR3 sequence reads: CATSDFNEQFF. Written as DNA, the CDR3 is TGTGCCACCAGTGATTTTAATGAGCAGTTCTTC.

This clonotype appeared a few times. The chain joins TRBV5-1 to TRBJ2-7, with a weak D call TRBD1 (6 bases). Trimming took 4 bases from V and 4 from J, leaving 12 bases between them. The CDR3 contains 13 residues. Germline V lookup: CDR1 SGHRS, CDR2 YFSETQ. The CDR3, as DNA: TGCGCCAGCAGCCAAATAGGACAGTACGAGCAGTACTTC. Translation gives CASSQIGQYEQYF.

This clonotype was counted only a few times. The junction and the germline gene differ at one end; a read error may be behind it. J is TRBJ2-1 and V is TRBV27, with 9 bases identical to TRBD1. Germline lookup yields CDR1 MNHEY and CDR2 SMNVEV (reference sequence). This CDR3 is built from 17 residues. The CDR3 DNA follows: TGTGCCAGCGCCCTACGGTGGACAGGGGAATACTACAATAAGCAGTTCTTC. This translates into CASALRWTGEYYNKQFF.

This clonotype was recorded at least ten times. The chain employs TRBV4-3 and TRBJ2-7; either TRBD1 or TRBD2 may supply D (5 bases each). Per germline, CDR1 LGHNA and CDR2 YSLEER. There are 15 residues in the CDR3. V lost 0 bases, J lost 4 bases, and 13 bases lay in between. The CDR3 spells CASSQEVGPGYEQYF. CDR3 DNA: TGCGCCAGCAGCCAAGAGGTGGGACCAGGGTACGAGCAGTACTTC.

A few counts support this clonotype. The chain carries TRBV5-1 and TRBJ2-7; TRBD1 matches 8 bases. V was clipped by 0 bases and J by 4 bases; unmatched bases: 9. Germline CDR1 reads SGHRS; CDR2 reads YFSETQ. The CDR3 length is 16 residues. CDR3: CASSLDDRGGRYEQYF. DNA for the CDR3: TGCGCCAGCAGCTTGGATGACAGGGGAGGTAGATACGAGCAGTACTTC.